Below are 7 T cell receptor beta chains sequenced from a single sample in a study of blood T cell repertoires in COVID-19. Profiled with immunoSEQ multiplex PCR; TCRdb holds only in-frame clones, not every one. The repertoire holds about 330,000 clones, with roughly 90% as singletons. Sequenced sample: peripheral blood. The receptor set was obtained from a woman aged 45-59 years with active or convalescent COVID-19.

This clone was counted only a few times. CDR3 sequence: CASNQQGGTEAFF. CDR3 nucleotides: TGTGCCAGCAACCAGCAGGGAGGGACTGAAGCTTTCTTT. This chain links TRBV27 with TRBJ1-1; TRBD1 might be the D (5 bases). From germline, CDR1 is MNHEY and CDR2 SMNVEV (reference sequence). This CDR3 region has 13 residues. V was pared by 7 bases and J by 5 bases, with 14 bases between.

This clone has a single count. This sequence joins TRBV6-6 and TRBJ2-5; the match to TRBD2 covers 9 bases. The CDR3 consists of 15 residues. Germline V gives CDR1 MNHNY, CDR2 SVGAGI (reference sequence). V lost 1 base and J lost 2; bases outside the gene matches: 2. The CDR3 here is CASSYLAGGQETQYF. The CDR3 bases are TGTGCCAGCAGTTACTTGGCGGGAGGGCAAGAGACCCAGTACTTC.

The J gene is TRBJ1-6, the V gene TRBV4-1, with D perhaps TRBD1 (6 bases). This CDR3 spans 15 amino acids. Germline values: CDR1 MGHRA, CDR2 YSYEKL. V dropped 0 bases and J dropped 10 bases, with 13 bases sitting between them. CDR3 in DNA: TGCGCCAGCAGCCAAGAGGCGGGGGCAGGGTCACCCCTCCACTTT. Residues: CASSQEAGAGSPLHF.

This chain joins TRBV28 and TRBJ2-5; D is perhaps TRBD2 (7 bases). Trimming shortened V by 5 bases and J by 5 bases, and 30 bases separated the two germline ends. The CDR3 sequence is 19 residues long. Germline CDR1 reads MDHEN; CDR2 reads SYDVKM. The CDR3 DNA is TGTGCCAGCAGTGTTCCTCAGGGTAGCGGGCACCCTCAGGGGGAGACCCAGTACTTC. Translation: CASSVPQGSGHPQGETQYF.

The rearrangement uses TRBV9 and TRBJ1-1; possibly TRBD1 for D (5 bases). The germline CDR1 and CDR2 sequences are SGDLS and YYNGEE. The V end was cut by 3 bases, the J end by 0 bases, with 15 bases between. The CDR3 extends over 16 amino acids. CDR3 DNA: TGTGCCAGCAGCGGTCAAGCAGGGAACTTGAACACTGAAGCTTTCTTT. Its protein product is CASSGQAGNLNTEAFF.

The gene calls are TRBV7-2 and TRBJ2-1; 9 bases fit TRBD2. Germline V gene sequence: CDR1 SGHTA, CDR2 FQGNSA. J gave up 8 bases and V 1 base, and 9 bases lay outside the gene matches. The length of the CDR3 is 16 residues. The CDR3 here is CASSLEVGAGGHEQFF. CDR3 DNA sequence: TGTGCCAGCAGCTTAGAGGTGGGAGCGGGGGGACATGAGCAGTTCTTC.

This chain uses TRBV12-3 or TRBV12-4 with TRBJ1-5; D gene uncertain. V was clipped by 3 bases and J by 7 bases, with 7 bases between them. The CDR3 totals 12 residues. CDR3 region: CASSFGEQPQHF. The DNA of the CDR3 is TGTGCCAGCAGTTTCGGGGAACAGCCCCAGCATTTT.